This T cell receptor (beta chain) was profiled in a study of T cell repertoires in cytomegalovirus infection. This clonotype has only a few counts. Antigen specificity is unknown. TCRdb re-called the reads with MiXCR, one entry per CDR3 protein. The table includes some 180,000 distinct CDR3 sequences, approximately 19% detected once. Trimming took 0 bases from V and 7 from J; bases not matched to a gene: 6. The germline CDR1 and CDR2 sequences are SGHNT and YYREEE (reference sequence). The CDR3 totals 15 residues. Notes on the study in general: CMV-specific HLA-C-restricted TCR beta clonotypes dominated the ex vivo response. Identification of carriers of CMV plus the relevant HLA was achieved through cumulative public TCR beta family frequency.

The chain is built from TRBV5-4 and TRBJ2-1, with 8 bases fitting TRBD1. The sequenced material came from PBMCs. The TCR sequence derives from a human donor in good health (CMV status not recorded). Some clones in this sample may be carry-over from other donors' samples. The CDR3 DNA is TGTGCCAGCAGCTTGGGGCAGGGGGCGAGAAATGAGCAGTTCTTC. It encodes CASSLGQGARNEQFF.